The present TCR beta chain was sequenced within a study of cytomegalovirus exposure and HLA in healthy donors. Notes on the study in general: The likely explanation for a cluster of highly shared sequence variants was sequencing artifact. The authors later found most CMV-associated TCR beta chains appeared HLA-restricted. An assumption of roughly uniform sequencing depth across donors underlay the presence/absence analyses.

The CDR3 has 12 amino acids. Germline V CDR1 and CDR2: MDHEN, SYDVKM. With 8 bases removed from V and 2 bases from J, the gap between germline ends came to 8 bases. Both 60 Vbeta primers and 13 Jbeta primers went into the PCR. Sequenced by immunoSEQ multiplex PCR; TCRdb stores in-frame clones only, minus some. The data show 150,000 to 200,000 clones, roughly 85% seen once. As regards this clone: Its antigen remains unidentified.

Donors likely had unrecorded immune exposures despite being nominally healthy when sampled. The rearrangement joins TRBV28 to TRBJ2-3; a weak D match, TRBD1 (5 bases). Sequencing was carried out using PBMCs. The sequence came from a boy between 2 and 10 years old in good health and CMV-seronegative. The CDR3 nucleotides are TGTGCCAGCGGGGCGGTCACAGATACGCAGTATTTT. Its translation is CASGAVTDTQYF.